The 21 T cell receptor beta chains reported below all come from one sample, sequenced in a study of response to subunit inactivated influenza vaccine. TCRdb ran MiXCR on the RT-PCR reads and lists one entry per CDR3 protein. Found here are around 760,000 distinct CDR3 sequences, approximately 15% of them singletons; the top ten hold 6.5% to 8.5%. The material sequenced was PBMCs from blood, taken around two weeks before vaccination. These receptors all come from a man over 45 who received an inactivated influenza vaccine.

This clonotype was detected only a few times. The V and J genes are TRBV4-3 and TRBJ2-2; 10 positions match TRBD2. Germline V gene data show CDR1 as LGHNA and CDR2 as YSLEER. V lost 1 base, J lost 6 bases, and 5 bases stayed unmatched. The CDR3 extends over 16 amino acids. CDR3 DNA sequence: TGCGCCAGCAGCCAAGTGGCGCTAGCGGGAGCCGGGGAGCTGTTTTTT. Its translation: CASSQVALAGAGELFF.

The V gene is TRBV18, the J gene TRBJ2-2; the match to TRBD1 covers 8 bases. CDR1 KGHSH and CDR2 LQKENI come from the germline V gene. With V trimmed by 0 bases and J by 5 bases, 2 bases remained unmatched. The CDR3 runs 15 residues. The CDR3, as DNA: TGTGCCAGCTCACCACCTAACAGGGGGACCGGGGAGCTGTTTTTT. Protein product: CASSPPNRGTGELFF.

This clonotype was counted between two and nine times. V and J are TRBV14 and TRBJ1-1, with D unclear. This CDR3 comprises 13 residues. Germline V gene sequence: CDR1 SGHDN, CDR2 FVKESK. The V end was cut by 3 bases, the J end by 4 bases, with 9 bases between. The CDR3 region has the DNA TGTGCCAGCAGCCAGCAGGCCGGCACTGAAGCTTTCTTT. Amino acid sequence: CASSQQAGTEAFF.

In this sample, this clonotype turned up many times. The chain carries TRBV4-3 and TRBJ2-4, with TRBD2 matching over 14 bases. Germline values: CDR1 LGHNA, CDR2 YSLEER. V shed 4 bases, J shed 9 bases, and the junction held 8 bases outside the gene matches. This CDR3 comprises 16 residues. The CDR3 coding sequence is TGCGCCAGCAGCCGAGACTACGGGACTAGCGGGGGCATTCAGTACTTC. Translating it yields CASSRDYGTSGGIQYF.

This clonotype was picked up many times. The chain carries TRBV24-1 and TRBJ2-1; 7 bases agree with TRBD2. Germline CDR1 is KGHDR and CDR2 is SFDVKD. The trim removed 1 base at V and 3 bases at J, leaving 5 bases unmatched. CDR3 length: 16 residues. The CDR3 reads CATSDFTASGYNEQFF. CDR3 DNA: TGTGCCACCAGTGATTTTACGGCTAGCGGCTACAATGAGCAGTTCTTC.

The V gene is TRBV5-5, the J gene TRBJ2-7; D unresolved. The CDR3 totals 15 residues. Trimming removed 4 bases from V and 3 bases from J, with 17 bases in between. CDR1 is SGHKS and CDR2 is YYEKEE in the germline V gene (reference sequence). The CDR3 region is CASSHRSDSIYEQYF. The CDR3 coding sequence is TGTGCCAGCAGCCACCGCTCCGACTCGATCTACGAGCAGTACTTC.

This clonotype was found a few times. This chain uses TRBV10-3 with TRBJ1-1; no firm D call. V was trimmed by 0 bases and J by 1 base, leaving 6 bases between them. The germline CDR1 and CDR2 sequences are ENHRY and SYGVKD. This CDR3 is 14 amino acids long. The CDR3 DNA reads TGTGCCATCAGTGAGTCCCGGGAGAACACTGAAGCTTTCTTT. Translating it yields CAISESRENTEAFF.

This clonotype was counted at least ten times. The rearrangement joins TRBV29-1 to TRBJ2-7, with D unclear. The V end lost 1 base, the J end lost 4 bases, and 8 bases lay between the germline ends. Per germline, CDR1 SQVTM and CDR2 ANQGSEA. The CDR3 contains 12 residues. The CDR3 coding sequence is TGCAGCGTTGAAGTCAGAAGGTACGAGCAGTACTTC. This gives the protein CSVEVRRYEQYF.

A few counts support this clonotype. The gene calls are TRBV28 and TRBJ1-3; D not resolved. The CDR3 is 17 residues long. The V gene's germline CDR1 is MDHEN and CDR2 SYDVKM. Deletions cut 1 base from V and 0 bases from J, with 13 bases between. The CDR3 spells CASSLLPGSASGNTIYF. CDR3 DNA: TGTGCCAGCAGTTTATTACCGGGCAGCGCCTCTGGAAACACCATATATTTT.

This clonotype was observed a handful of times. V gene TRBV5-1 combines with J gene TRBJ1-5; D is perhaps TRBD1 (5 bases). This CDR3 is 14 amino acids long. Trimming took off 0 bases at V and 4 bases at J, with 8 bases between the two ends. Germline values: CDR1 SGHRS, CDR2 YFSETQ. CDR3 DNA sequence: TGCGCCAGCAGCTTGGGGGACGCTAATCAGCCCCAGCATTTT. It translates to CASSLGDANQPQHF.

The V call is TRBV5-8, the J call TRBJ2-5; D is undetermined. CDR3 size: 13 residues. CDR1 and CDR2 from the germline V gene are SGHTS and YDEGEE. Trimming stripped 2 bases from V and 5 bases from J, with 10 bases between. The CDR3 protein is CASSFYNSETQYF. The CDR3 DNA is TGTGCCAGCAGCTTTTATAATTCGGAGACCCAGTACTTC. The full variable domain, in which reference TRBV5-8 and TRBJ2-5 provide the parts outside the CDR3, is EAGVTQSPTHLIKTRGQQATLRCSPISGHTSVYWYQQALGLGLQFLLWYDEGEERNRGNFPPRFSGRQFPNYSSELNVNALELEDSALYLCASSFYNSETQYFGPGTRLLVL.

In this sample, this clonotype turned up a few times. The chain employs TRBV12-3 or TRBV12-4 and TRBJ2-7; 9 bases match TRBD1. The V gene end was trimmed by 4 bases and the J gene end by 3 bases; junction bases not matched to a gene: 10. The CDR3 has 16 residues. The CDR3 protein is CASSSGDRASYYEQYF. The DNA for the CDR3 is TGTGCCAGCAGTTCGGGGGACAGGGCTAGCTACTACGAGCAGTACTTC.

CDR3 region: CASSFNTATNEKLFF. DNA of the CDR3: TGTGCCAGCAGCTTTAACACGGCAACTAATGAAAAACTGTTTTTT. The chain links TRBV7-8 to TRBJ1-4; D is undetermined. Germline CDR1 and CDR2: SGHVS and FQNEAQ. This CDR3 contains 15 residues. The V end lost 3 bases, the J end lost 0 bases, and 8 bases lay between the germline ends.

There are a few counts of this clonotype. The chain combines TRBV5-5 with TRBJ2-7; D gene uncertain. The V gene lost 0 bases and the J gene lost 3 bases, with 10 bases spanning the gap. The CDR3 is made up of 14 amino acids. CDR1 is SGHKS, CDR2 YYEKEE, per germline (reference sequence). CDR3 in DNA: TGTGCCAGCAGCTTGGACAGATACCACTACGAGCAGTACTTC. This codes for CASSLDRYHYEQYF.

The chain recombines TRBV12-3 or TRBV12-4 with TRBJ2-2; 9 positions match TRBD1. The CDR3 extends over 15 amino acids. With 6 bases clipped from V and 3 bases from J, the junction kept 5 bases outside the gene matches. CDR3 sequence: CASSRDRVDTGELFF. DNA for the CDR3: TGTGCCAGCAGCCGGGACAGGGTCGACACCGGGGAGCTGTTTTTT.

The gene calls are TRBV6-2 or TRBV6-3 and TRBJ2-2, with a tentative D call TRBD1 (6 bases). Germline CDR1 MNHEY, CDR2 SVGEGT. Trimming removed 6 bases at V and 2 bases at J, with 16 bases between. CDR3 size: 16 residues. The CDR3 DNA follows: TGTGCCAGCAGACAGGCCGGGACACAAAACACCGGGGAGCTGTTTTTT. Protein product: CASRQAGTQNTGELFF.

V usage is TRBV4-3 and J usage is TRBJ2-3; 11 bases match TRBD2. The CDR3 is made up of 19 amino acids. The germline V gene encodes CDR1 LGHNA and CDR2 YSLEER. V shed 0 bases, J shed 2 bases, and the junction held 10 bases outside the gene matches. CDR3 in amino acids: CASSQDPVAGGLTTDTQYF. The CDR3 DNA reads TGCGCCAGCAGCCAAGATCCGGTAGCGGGAGGGCTAACCACAGATACGCAGTATTTT.

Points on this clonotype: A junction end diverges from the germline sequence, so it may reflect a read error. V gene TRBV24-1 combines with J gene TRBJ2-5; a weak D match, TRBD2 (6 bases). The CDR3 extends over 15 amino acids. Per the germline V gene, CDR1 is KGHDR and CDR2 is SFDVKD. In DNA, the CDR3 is TGTGCCGCCAGGGAGGTGGGCGGAATGACGGAGACCCAGTACTTC. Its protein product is CAAREVGGMTETQYF.

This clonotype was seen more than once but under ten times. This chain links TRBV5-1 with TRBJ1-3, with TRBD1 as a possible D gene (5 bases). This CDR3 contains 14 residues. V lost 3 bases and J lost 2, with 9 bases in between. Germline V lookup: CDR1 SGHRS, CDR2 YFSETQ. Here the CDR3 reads CASSSLGPGNTIYF. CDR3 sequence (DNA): TGCGCCAGCAGCTCCCTGGGACCTGGAAACACCATATATTTT.

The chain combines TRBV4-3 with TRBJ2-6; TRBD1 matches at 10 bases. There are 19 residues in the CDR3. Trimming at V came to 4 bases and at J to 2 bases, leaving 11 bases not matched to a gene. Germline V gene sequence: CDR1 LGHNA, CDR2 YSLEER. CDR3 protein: CASSLSTGTGVAGANVLTF. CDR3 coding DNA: TGCGCCAGCAGCCTTTCCACCGGGACAGGGGTTGCTGGGGCCAACGTCCTGACTTTC.

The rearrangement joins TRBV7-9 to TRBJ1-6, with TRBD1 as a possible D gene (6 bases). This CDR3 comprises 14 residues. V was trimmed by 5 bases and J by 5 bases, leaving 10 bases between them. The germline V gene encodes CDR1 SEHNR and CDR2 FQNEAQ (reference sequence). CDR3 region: CASSPDSNNSPLHF. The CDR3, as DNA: TGTGCCAGCAGCCCGGACAGCAATAATTCACCCCTCCACTTT.